The 29 T cell receptor beta chains presented below share a single source sample, sequenced in a study of shared clonotypes between healthy human individuals. Sequencing used immunoSEQ multiplex PCR; TCRdb keeps in-frame clones, though not all of them. This table holds fewer than 600,000 clones, around 77% found once. Material for sequencing was PBMCs. These receptor sequences come from a woman aged 40 to 55 in good health. Some clones in this sample may be carry-over from other donors' samples.

This rearrangement joins TRBV12-5 to TRBJ2-1; TRBD2 matches 14 bases. The germline CDR1 and CDR2 sequences are LGHNT and FRNRAP. The CDR3 is 21 amino acids. V was clipped by 2 bases and J by 3 bases; unmatched bases: 15. The CDR3 region has the DNA TGTGCTAGTGGTTTGAGGCCGGGACTAGCGGGAGACCCTCCCTTCTACAATGAGCAGTTCTTC. As protein: CASGLRPGLAGDPPFYNEQFF. The whole variable domain, filled in from reference TRBV12-5 and TRBJ2-1, reads DARVTQTPRHKVTEMGQEVTMRCQPILGHNTVFWYRQTMMQGLELLAYFRNRAPLDDSGMPKDRFSAEMPDATLATLKIQPSEPRDSAVYFCASGLRPGLAGDPPFYNEQFFGPGTRLTVL.

This clone came up a few times. The V call is TRBV7-2, the J call TRBJ2-7; D gene ambiguous. This CDR3 has 15 amino acids. Germline V gene sequence: CDR1 SGHTA, CDR2 FQGNSA. Trimming removed 5 bases from V and 0 bases from J, with 14 bases in between. The CDR3 protein is CASSHETISSYEQYF. The CDR3 DNA is TGTGCCAGCAGCCATGAGACGATCAGCTCCTACGAGCAGTACTTC.

The chain combines TRBV4-2 with TRBJ2-5; D is undetermined. V lost 1 base to trimming and J lost 0 bases, with 9 bases between them. Looked up from germline, CDR1 is LGHNA and CDR2 is YNFKEQ. The CDR3 is made up of 15 amino acids. CDR3 sequence: CASSQVGSDQETQYF. CDR3 sequence (DNA): TGTGCCAGCAGCCAAGTGGGATCGGACCAAGAGACCCAGTACTTC.

Note on this clone: A single base separates this from a much larger clone, so it may be a read error. The same CDR3 also results from other DNA sequences found in this sample. The chain is built from TRBV6-4 and TRBJ2-1; unclear D gene. The CDR3 has 13 residues. Germline V gives CDR1 MRHNA, CDR2 SNTAGT. DNA for the CDR3: TGTGCCAGTAGTGACTCGGAACTCAATGAGCAGTTCTTC. As protein: CASSDSELNEQFF.

This clone was detected a few times. The rearrangement uses TRBV6-5 and TRBJ1-4; D remains ambiguous. Trimming took 6 bases from V and 5 from J, leaving 7 bases between them. CDR1 is MNHEY, CDR2 SVGAGI, per germline. The CDR3 runs 12 residues. Here the CDR3 reads CASSRHNEKLFF. The CDR3, as DNA: TGTGCCAGCAGCCGACACAATGAAAAACTGTTTTTT.

This chain links TRBV27 with TRBJ1-1; the D gene is possibly TRBD1 (6 bases). The V and J ends lost 7 bases and 1 base respectively, with 16 bases between them. This CDR3 comprises 15 residues. The germline gives CDR1 MNHEY, CDR2 SMNVEV (reference sequence). The CDR3 DNA reads as TGTGCCAGCAAGGGGGAGGGAAGGGAGAACACTGAAGCTTTCTTT. This sequence encodes CASKGEGRENTEAFF.

On this clone: This is likely an artifact of a read error, given a far larger clone one base away. The sample contains more than one DNA sequence encoding this CDR3. The chain employs TRBV11-2 and TRBJ2-2, with TRBD1 matching 7 bases. Germline CDR1 reads SGHAT; CDR2 reads FQNNGV. The CDR3 covers 15 residues. CDR3 protein: CASSLLTGNTGELFF. CDR3 coding DNA: TGTGCCAGCAGCTTATTGACAGGGAACACCGGGGAGCTATTTTTT.

This clone appeared many times. The rearrangement links TRBV28 to TRBJ1-2; D is perhaps TRBD1 (6 bases). The CDR3 runs to 13 residues. CDR1 is MDHEN, CDR2 SYDVKM, per germline. V lost 7 bases and J 2 bases, leaving 11 bases between the germline ends. CDR3 sequence: CASMGHNNYGYTF. CDR3 DNA: TGTGCCAGCATGGGACATAACAACTATGGCTACACCTTC.

The rearrangement links TRBV9 to TRBJ2-5; no definite D call. This CDR3 spans 15 amino acids. Germline assignment: CDR1 SGDLS and CDR2 YYNGEE. Trimming shortened V by 4 bases and J by 1 base, and 14 bases separated the two germline ends. The CDR3 DNA follows: TGTGCCAGCAGCTCAGAAACGTGGACCCAAGAGACCCAGTACTTC. It encodes CASSSETWTQETQYF.

Written as DNA, the CDR3 is TGTGCCAGCAGTCCTTATGGGGCGAGATACGAGCAGTACTTC. Translation gives CASSPYGARYEQYF. The chain carries TRBV14 and TRBJ2-7; the D gene is possibly TRBD1 (5 bases). There are 14 residues in the CDR3. Looked up from germline, CDR1 is SGHDN and CDR2 is FVKESK. Trimming removed 6 bases from V and 4 bases from J, with 16 bases in between.

This clone has a handful of counts. The sample carries other DNA sequences with the same CDR3. This rearrangement joins TRBV28 to TRBJ1-1, with no clear D. The CDR3 loop spans 11 amino acids. Germline CDR1 and CDR2: MDHEN and SYDVKM. V was clipped by 5 bases and J by 5 bases, with 6 bases between them. CDR3 bases: TGTGCCAGCAGTCCGGCGACTGAAGCTTTCTTT. Amino acids: CASSPATEAFF.

On this clone itself: Other nucleotide sequences from this sample produce the same CDR3. The V call is TRBV5-1, the J call TRBJ2-1; possibly TRBD1 or TRBD2 for D (6 bases each). The CDR3 loop spans 15 amino acids. Germline CDR1 and CDR2: SGHRS and YFSETQ. V lost 0 bases, J lost 4 bases, and 11 bases lay in between. CDR3 amino acids: CASSLVGGSYNEQFF. The CDR3 bases are TGCGCCAGCAGCTTGGTGGGGGGCTCTTACAATGAGCAGTTCTTC.

In the case of this clone: A read error is likely here: a far larger clone is one base away. Other DNA sequences in this sample translate to the same CDR3. The rearrangement uses TRBV7-2 and TRBJ2-1; D is uncertain. CDR1 SGHTA and CDR2 FQGNSA come from the germline V gene. CDR3 length: 12 residues. CDR3 residues: CASSRTLDEQFF. In DNA, the CDR3 is TGCGCCAGCAGCAGAACCTTGGATGAGCAGTTCTTC.

The chain combines TRBV9 with TRBJ1-1; 8 positions match TRBD1. Trimming took 0 bases from V and 5 from J; bases not matched to a gene: 6. The germline gives CDR1 SGDLS, CDR2 YYNGEE. The CDR3 covers 15 residues. For the CDR3, the DNA is TGTGCCAGCAGCGTAGCTGGGACAGGTAGGACTGAAGCTTTCTTT. Its protein is CASSVAGTGRTEAFF.

The genes are TRBV7-3 and TRBJ2-2; TRBD2 matches 8 bases. Germline V lookup: CDR1 SGHTA, CDR2 FQGTGA. With V trimmed by 7 bases and J by 1 base, 2 bases remained unmatched. This CDR3 region has 14 residues. CDR3 DNA sequence: TGTGCCAGCAAGGCGGGAGGGAACACCGGGGAGCTGTTTTTT. Protein product: CASKAGGNTGELFF.

This clone appeared a few times. The chain couples TRBV29-1 to TRBJ2-7; 10 bases align to TRBD1. V lost 5 bases, J lost 6 bases, and 13 bases stayed unmatched. Germline V gene sequence: CDR1 SQVTM, CDR2 ANQGSEA. This CDR3 is built from 15 residues. CDR3 sequence (DNA): TGCAGCGTTCGTCGACAGGGGGCGGACCGGGTCGAGCAGTACTTC. As protein: CSVRRQGADRVEQYF.

For the CDR3, the DNA is TGTGCCAGCAGCGTAGAGGGGAGATCCCAAGAGACCCAGTACTTC. This translates into CASSVEGRSQETQYF. The chain recombines TRBV9 with TRBJ2-5, with D tentatively TRBD1 or TRBD2 (5 bases each). Germline lookup yields CDR1 SGDLS and CDR2 YYNGEE. The CDR3 has 15 amino acids. Trimming stripped 0 bases from V and 1 base from J, with 10 bases between.

V usage is TRBV28 and J usage is TRBJ2-7, with TRBD1 matching 9 bases. The CDR3 length is 16 residues. CDR1 is MDHEN, CDR2 SYDVKM, per germline. V gave up 2 bases and J gave up 5 bases; unmatched junction bases: 10. CDR3 region: CASSLSGTGNFHEQYF. Written as DNA, the CDR3 is TGTGCCAGCAGTTTAAGTGGGACAGGGAATTTCCACGAGCAGTACTTC.

V is TRBV28 and J is TRBJ2-2, with D tentatively TRBD2 (5 bases). The V and J ends lost 8 bases and 1 base respectively, with 8 bases between them. CDR3 length: 13 amino acids. Germline CDR1 is MDHEN and CDR2 is SYDVKM. The CDR3, as DNA: TGTGCCAGCCTTGGGAGGAACACCGGGGAGCTGTTTTTT. It codes for CASLGRNTGELFF.

V is TRBV11-3 and J is TRBJ2-2; TRBD2 agrees at 11 bases. Trimming removed 3 bases from V and 4 bases from J; junction bases left unmatched: 4. The CDR3 runs 16 residues. Germline V lookup: CDR1 SGHNT, CDR2 YENEEA. This CDR3 is CASSFTSGSGTGELFF. The CDR3 DNA reads TGTGCCAGCAGCTTCACTAGCGGGAGTGGCACCGGGGAGCTGTTTTTT.

This clone was found once. A far larger clone lies a single base away; this is likely a read error. The same CDR3 also results from other DNA sequences found in this sample. The chain uses TRBV7-2 and TRBJ1-2; D is unresolved. Trimming took off 1 base at V and 0 bases at J, with 12 bases between the two ends. Germline CDR1 reads SGHTA; CDR2 reads FQGNSA. The CDR3 has 16 amino acids. This CDR3 reads CASSLVAGSSNYGYTF. CDR3 in DNA: TGTGCCAGCAGCTTAGTCGCAGGCAGCTCTAACTATGGCTACACCTTC.

This rearrangement joins TRBV11-1 to TRBJ2-6; D uncertain. CDR3 length: 16 amino acids. Germline CDR1 reads SGHAT; CDR2 reads FQDESV (reference sequence). V was cut by 5 bases and J by 5 bases, with 16 bases left in between. In DNA form, the CDR3 reads TGTGCCAGCAGCCTCGGACGGGCTGGAAGGGCCAACGTCCTGACTTTC. Amino acid sequence: CASSLGRAGRANVLTF.

This sequence joins TRBV5-1 and TRBJ1-4; D is ambiguous. The CDR3 covers 13 residues. Trimming cost V 3 bases and J 8 bases, with 11 bases left between them. In germline, CDR1 is SGHRS, CDR2 YFSETQ. CDR3 sequence (DNA): TGCGCCAGCAGCTGGGCCTCGGAGGAAAAACTGTTTTTT. This gives the protein CASSWASEEKLFF.

The chain is built from TRBV6-5 and TRBJ2-2; D gene uncertain. The V end lost 0 bases, the J end lost 7 bases, and 12 bases lay between the germline ends. CDR1 and CDR2 from the germline V gene are MNHEY and SVGAGI. This CDR3 comprises 15 residues. CDR3 nucleotide sequence: TGTGCCAGCAGTTACTCGATGTCTTGGGGCGGGGAGCTGTTTTTT. Amino acids: CASSYSMSWGGELFF.

On this clone: This may stem from a read error, because a much larger clone lies one nucleotide away. The same CDR3 is also encoded by other DNA sequences in this sample. V gene TRBV11-3 combines with J gene TRBJ2-2, with 8 nucleotides matching TRBD1. From germline, CDR1 is SGHNT and CDR2 YENEEA. The CDR3 is 16 amino acids. Here the CDR3 reads CASSHRQGIMAGELFF. CDR3 bases: TGTGCCAGCAGCCACCGACAGGGGATTATGGCCGGGGAGCTGTTTTTC.

The rearrangement uses TRBV5-6 and TRBJ2-1, with 9 bases lining up with TRBD2. Germline V gene data show CDR1 as SGHDT and CDR2 as YYEEEE. Losses at the gene ends were 7 bases for V and 5 bases for J; bases not matched to a gene: 7. This CDR3 comprises 14 residues. This CDR3 reads CASGSGSSNNEQFF. CDR3 sequence (DNA): TGTGCCAGCGGTAGCGGGAGTTCCAACAATGAGCAGTTCTTC. Together with reference TRBV5-6 and TRBJ2-1, the CDR3 gives the full variable domain: DAGVTQSPTHLIKTRGQQVTLRCSPKSGHDTVSWYQQALGQGPQFIFQYYEEEERQRGNFPDRFSGHQFPNYSSELNVNALLLGDSALYLCASGSGSSNNEQFFGPGTRLTVL.

The rearrangement joins TRBV27 to TRBJ1-2; unclear D gene. CDR1 is MNHEY, CDR2 SMNVEV, per germline (reference sequence). Trimming removed 0 bases from V and 4 bases from J, with 15 bases in between. CDR3 length: 16 amino acids. The CDR3 DNA sequence: TGTGCCAGCAGTTTATCTTCCTTCGGGAACCTCTATGGCTACACCTTC. It specifies CASSLSSFGNLYGYTF.

The chain combines TRBV21-1 with TRBJ2-2; TRBD2 reflects the table's D call only, with no check against the DNA. TRBV21-1 is labeled a pseudogene. There are 15 residues in the CDR3. The CDR3: CATPSERELTGELFF. DNA of the CDR3: TGTGCCACACCTTCGGAGCGGGAGCTCACCGGGGAGCTGTTTTTT.

This chain connects TRBV28 to TRBJ2-1, with a tentative D call TRBD2 (6 bases). Per germline, CDR1 MDHEN and CDR2 SYDVKM. The CDR3 runs 14 residues. V lost 6 bases and J 5 bases, leaving 14 bases between the germline ends. The CDR3 sequence: CASRTGTLDNEQFF. The CDR3 DNA follows: TGTGCCAGCAGGACCGGGACTCTCGACAATGAGCAGTTCTTC.